This T cell receptor beta chain was recovered during a study of control samples from healthy donors and cancer patients. TCRdb's copy holds only in-frame clones and misses some; the assay was immunoSEQ multiplex PCR. The repertoire holds roughly 120,000 clones, with about 88% as singletons. Germline values: CDR1 SGDLS, CDR2 YYNGEE. Trimming stripped 2 bases from V and 0 bases from J, with 8 bases between. The CDR3 is 14 amino acids. The chain combines TRBV9 with TRBJ1-1, with unresolved D. Sequencing was performed on blood. The sequence derives from a man aged 45-65 years in good health. The CDR3 sequence is CASSVAQMNTEAFF. CDR3 DNA: TGTGCCAGCAGCGTGGCTCAGATGAACACTGAAGCTTTCTTT.